The clone carrying this TCR beta chain was picked up a small number of times. MiXCR, run by TCRdb on the reads, gives a single entry per CDR3 protein. The profile covers around 30,000 distinct CDR3 sequences, with 15% to 20% appearing a single time and about 3.7% taken by the ten largest. This entry belongs to a study of patients with pleural tuberculosis. The V and J ends lost 1 base and 3 bases respectively, with 8 bases between them. The germline V gene encodes CDR1 SGHNT and CDR2 YYREEE (reference sequence). There are 13 residues in the CDR3. The receptor was isolated from a human donor with pleural tuberculosis. What was sequenced was peripheral blood. This sequence joins TRBV5-4 and TRBJ2-7; maybe TRBD2 (6 bases). In DNA, the CDR3 is TGTGCCAGCAGCTTGTACGGGGGCTACGAGCAGTACTTC. Its protein product is CASSLYGGYEQYF.